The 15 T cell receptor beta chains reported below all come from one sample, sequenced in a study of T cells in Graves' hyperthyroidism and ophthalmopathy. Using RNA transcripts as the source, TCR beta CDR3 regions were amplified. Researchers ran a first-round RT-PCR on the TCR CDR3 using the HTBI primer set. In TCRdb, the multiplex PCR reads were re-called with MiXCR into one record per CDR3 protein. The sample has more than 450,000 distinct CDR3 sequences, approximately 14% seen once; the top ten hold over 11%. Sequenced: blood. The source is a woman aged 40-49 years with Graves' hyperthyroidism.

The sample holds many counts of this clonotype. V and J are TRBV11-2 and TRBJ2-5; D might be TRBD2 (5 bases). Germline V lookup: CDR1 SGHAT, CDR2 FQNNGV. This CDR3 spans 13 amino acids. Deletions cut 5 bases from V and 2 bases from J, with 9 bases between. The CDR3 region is CASSRGFQETQYF. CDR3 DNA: TGTGCCAGCAGCCGCGGGTTTCAAGAGACCCAGTACTTC.

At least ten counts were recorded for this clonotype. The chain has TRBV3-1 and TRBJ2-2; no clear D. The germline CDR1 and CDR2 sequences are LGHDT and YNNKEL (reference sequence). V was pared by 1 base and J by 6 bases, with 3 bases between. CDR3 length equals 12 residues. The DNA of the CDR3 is TGTGCCAGCAGCCAAGGGTCCGGGGAGCTGTTTTTT. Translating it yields CASSQGSGELFF.

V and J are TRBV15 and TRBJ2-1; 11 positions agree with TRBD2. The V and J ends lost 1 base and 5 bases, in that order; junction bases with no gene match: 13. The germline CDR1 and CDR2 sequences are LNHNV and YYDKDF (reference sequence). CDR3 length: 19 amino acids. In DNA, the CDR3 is TGTGCCACCAGCAGAGGACCGGGACTAGCGGCAAATTTAAACAATGAGCAGTTCTTC. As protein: CATSRGPGLAANLNNEQFF.

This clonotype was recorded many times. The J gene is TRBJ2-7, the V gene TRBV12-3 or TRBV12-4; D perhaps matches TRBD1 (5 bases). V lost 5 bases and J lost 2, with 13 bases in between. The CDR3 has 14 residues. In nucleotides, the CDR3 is TGTGCCAGCAGTGCCTACAGGTCCGCCTACGAGCAGTACTTC. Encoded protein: CASSAYRSAYEQYF.

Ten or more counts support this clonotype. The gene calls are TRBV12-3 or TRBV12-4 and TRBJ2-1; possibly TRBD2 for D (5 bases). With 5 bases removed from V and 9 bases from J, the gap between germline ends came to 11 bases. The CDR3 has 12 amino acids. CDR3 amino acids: CASSPAAGEQFF. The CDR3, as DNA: TGTGCCAGCAGTCCCGCCGCGGGTGAGCAGTTCTTC.

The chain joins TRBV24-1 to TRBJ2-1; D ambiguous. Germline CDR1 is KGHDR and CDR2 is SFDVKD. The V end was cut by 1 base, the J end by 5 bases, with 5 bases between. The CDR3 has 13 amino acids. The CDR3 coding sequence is TGTGCCACCAGTGATTTTTCCCACAATGAGCAGTTCTTC. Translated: CATSDFSHNEQFF.

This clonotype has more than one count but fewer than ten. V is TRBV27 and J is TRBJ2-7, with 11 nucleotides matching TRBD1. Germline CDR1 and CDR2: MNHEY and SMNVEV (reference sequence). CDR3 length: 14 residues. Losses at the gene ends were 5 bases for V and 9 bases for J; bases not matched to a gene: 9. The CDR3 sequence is CASSPGTGGERQYF. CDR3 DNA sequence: TGTGCCAGCAGTCCCGGGACAGGGGGAGAAAGGCAGTACTTC.

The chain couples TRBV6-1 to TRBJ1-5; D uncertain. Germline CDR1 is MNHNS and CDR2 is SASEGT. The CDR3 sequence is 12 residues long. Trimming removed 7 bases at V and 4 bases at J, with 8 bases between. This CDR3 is CASTTINQPQHF. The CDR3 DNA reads TGTGCCAGCACTACCATTAATCAGCCCCAGCATTTT.

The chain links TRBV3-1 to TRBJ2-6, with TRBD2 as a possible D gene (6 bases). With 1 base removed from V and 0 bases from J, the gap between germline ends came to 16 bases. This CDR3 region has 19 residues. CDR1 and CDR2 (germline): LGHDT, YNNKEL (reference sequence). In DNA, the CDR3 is TGTGCCAGCAGCCAAGGGGGAGGACAAGGACTCTCTGGGGCCAACGTCCTGACTTTC. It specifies CASSQGGGQGLSGANVLTF.

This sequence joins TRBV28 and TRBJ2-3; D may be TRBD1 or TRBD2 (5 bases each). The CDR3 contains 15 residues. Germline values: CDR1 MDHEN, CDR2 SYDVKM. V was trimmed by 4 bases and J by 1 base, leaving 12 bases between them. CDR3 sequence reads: CASSSPGPGTDTQYF. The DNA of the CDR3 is TGTGCCAGCAGTTCGCCGGGACCCGGCACAGATACGCAGTATTTT.

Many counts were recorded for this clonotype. Written as DNA, the CDR3 is TGCAGTGCTAGAGTTGAGGGAACCTACGAGCAGTACTTC. This gives the protein CSARVEGTYEQYF. The chain combines TRBV20-1 with TRBJ2-7; tentative D call: TRBD2 (5 bases). CDR3 length: 13 residues. The germline V gene has CDR1 DFQATT and CDR2 SNEGSKA (reference sequence). V was trimmed by 1 base and J by 2 bases, leaving 9 bases between them.

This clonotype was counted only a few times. The CDR3: CAISETDTQPQHF. For the CDR3, the DNA is TGTGCCATCAGCGAAACTGACACCCAGCCCCAGCATTTT. V is TRBV10-3 and J is TRBJ1-5; D not resolved. Trimming took off 6 bases at V and 7 bases at J, with 13 bases between the two ends. CDR3 length: 13 amino acids. The germline V gene has CDR1 ENHRY and CDR2 SYGVKD.

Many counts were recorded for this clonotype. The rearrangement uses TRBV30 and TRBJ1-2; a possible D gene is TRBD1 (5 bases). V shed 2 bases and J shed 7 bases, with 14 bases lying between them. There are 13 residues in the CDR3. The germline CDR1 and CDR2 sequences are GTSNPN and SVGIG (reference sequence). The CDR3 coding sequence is TGTGCCTGGAGTATTCATGAGAGGGGTGGCTACACCTTC. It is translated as CAWSIHERGGYTF.

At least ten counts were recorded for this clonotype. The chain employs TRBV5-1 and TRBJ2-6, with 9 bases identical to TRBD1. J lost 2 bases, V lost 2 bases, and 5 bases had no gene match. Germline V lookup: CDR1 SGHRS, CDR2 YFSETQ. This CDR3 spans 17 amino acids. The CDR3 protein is CASSLQGALTGANVLTF. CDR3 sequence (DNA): TGCGCCAGCAGCTTACAGGGGGCGCTTACTGGGGCCAACGTCCTGACTTTC.

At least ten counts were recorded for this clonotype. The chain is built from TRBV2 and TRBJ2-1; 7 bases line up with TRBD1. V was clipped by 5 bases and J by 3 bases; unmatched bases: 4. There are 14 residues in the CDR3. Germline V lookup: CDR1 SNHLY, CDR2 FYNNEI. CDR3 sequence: CASSTGTVYNEQFF. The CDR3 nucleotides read TGTGCCAGCAGTACAGGGACAGTCTACAATGAGCAGTTCTTC.